The clone carrying this T cell receptor beta chain was detected a few times. Antigen specificity is unknown. This sample is part of a study of T cell responses to AZD1222 COVID-19 vaccine. Study-wide results and caveats: With dominance at 160-218 and 743-854, vaccine-associated CD4 TCRs spanned spike.

V trimming: 0 bases; J trimming: 5 bases; junction bases outside the gene matches: 9. Germline V gene lookup returns CDR1 SGHNT and CDR2 YYREEE (reference sequence). The CDR3 totals 16 residues. Method: immunoSEQ multiplex PCR; TCRdb's copy keeps in-frame clones and lacks some. In the table there are roughly 150,000 clones, 75% to 90% of which are singletons. This sequence joins TRBV5-4 and TRBJ2-7, with 9 nucleotides matching TRBD2. The sequencing here drew on peripheral blood, taken 28 days after the second AZD1222 dose. The receptor was isolated from an adult who received the AZD1222 COVID-19 vaccine. The CDR3 reads CASSLDRGRGGNEQYF. Written as DNA, the CDR3 is TGTGCCAGCAGCTTGGATCGCGGGAGGGGAGGGAACGAGCAGTACTTC.